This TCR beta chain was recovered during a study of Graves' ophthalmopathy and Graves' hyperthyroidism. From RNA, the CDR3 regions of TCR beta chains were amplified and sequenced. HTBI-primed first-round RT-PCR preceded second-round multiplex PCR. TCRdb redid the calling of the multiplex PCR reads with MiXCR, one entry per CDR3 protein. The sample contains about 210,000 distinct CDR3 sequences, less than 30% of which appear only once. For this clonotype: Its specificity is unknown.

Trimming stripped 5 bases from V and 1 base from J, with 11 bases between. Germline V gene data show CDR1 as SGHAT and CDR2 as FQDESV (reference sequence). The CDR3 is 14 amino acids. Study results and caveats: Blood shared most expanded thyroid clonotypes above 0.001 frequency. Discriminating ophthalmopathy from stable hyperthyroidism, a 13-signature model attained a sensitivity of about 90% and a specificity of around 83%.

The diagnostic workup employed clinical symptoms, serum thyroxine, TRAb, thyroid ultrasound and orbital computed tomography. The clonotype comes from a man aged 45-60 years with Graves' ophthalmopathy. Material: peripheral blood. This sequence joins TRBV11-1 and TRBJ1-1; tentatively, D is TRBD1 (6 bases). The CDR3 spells CASSPGQPNTEAFF. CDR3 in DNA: TGTGCCAGCAGCCCAGGACAGCCGAACACTGAAGCTTTCTTT.